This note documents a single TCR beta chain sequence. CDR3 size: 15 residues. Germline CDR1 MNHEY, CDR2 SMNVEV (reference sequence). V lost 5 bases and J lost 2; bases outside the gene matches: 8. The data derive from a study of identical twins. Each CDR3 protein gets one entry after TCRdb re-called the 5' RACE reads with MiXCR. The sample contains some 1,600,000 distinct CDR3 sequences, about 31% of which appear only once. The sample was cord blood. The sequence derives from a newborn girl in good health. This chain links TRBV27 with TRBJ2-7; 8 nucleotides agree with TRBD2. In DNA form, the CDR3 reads TGTGCCAGCAGTCCTAAAAGCGGGGGACCCTACGAGCAGTACTTC. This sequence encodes CASSPKSGGPYEQYF.